Shown below are 25 T cell receptor beta chains from a single sample sequenced in a study of blood T cell repertoires in COVID-19. Profiling relied on immunoSEQ multiplex PCR, and the TCRdb table lists in-frame clones only, not all of them. Found here are about 170,000 clones, 65% to 85% of them singletons; the top ten hold approximately 18%. Sequenced material: peripheral blood. The receptors shown here come from a woman in her 70s who had recovered from COVID-19.

The chain carries TRBV7-6 and TRBJ2-3; D is perhaps TRBD1 (6 bases). The CDR3 extends over 17 amino acids. Trimming cost V 3 bases and J 6 bases, with 22 bases left between them. CDR1 and CDR2 from the germline V gene are SGHVS and FNYEAQ. The DNA for the CDR3 is TGTGCCAGCAGCTTTCTGGGGGCCTCGGATTGGCGGGATACGCAGTATTTT. Protein sequence: CASSFLGASDWRDTQYF.

The chain links TRBV19 to TRBJ1-1; D may be TRBD1 (6 bases). This CDR3 is 12 amino acids long. The V end was cut by 7 bases, the J end by 3 bases, with 9 bases between. Germline-derived CDR1 and CDR2 are LNHDA and SQIVND (reference sequence). The CDR3 loop reads CASKGEHTEAFF. DNA for the CDR3: TGTGCCAGTAAGGGGGAGCACACTGAAGCTTTCTTT.

This chain joins TRBV9 and TRBJ1-4, with TRBD1 as a possible D gene (6 bases). Per germline, CDR1 SGDLS and CDR2 YYNGEE. CDR3 size: 15 residues. Trimming pared 1 base from V and 2 bases from J, leaving 9 bases between. The CDR3 loop is CASSVLGGTNEKLFF. The CDR3 nucleotides read TGTGCCAGCAGCGTACTAGGGGGTACTAATGAAAAACTGTTTTTT.

J is TRBJ1-2 and V is TRBV10-1; perhaps TRBD1 as D (5 bases). V lost 9 bases and J lost 11, with 16 bases in between. Germline V lookup: CDR1 WNHNN, CDR2 SYGVQD (reference sequence). This CDR3 spans 11 amino acids. The CDR3: CASGGVLRYTF. The DNA of the CDR3 is TGCGCCAGTGGGGGGGTCTTGCGGTACACCTTC.

The V call is TRBV7-2, the J call TRBJ1-2, with 7 bases lining up with TRBD1. This CDR3 is built from 14 residues. The trim removed 7 bases at V and 8 bases at J, leaving 13 bases unmatched. CDR1 and CDR2 (germline): SGHTA, FQGNSA. The CDR3 sequence is CASNSYRTGGGYTF. The CDR3 DNA reads TGTGCCAGCAACTCCTACAGGACAGGCGGGGGCTACACCTTC.

J is TRBJ1-2 and V is TRBV1. TRBV1 is annotated as a pseudogene. This CDR3 region has 15 residues. CDR3 loop: CTSSQWGREGYGYTF. The DNA of the CDR3 is TGCACCAGCAGCCAATGGGGCAGGGAGGGTTATGGCTACACCTTC.

V gene TRBV2 combines with J gene TRBJ1-4; a weak D match, TRBD1 (6 bases). This CDR3 has 15 residues. CDR1 and CDR2 (germline): SNHLY, FYNNEI. The germline V and J ends were trimmed by 6 bases and 3 bases, with 14 bases remaining between them. The CDR3 is CASRGVRGSNEKLFF. DNA of the CDR3: TGTGCCAGCAGGGGGGTTAGGGGGTCTAATGAAAAACTGTTTTTT.

The chain employs TRBV28 and TRBJ2-1; 9 positions agree with TRBD2. This CDR3 comprises 17 residues. V lost 5 bases, J lost 2 bases, and 10 bases stayed unmatched. Germline CDR1 reads MDHEN; CDR2 reads SYDVKM. CDR3 loop: CASSPPGGRAPYNEQFF. DNA of the CDR3: TGTGCCAGCAGTCCGCCGGGCGGGAGGGCCCCCTACAATGAGCAGTTCTTC.

The chain carries TRBV7-3 and TRBJ2-1; 10 nucleotides agree with TRBD1. The CDR3 runs 14 residues. Looked up from germline, CDR1 is SGHTA and CDR2 is FQGTGA. Trimming cost V 5 bases and J 5 bases; bases outside gene matches: 3. The CDR3 DNA reads as TGTGCCAGCAGCCGAGGACAGGGGGACAATGAGCAGTTCTTC. Encoded protein: CASSRGQGDNEQFF.

The chain recombines TRBV19 with TRBJ2-7, with a weak D call TRBD1 (6 bases). Germline CDR1 LNHDA, CDR2 SQIVND (reference sequence). V dropped 6 bases and J dropped 7 bases, with 19 bases sitting between them. The CDR3 extends over 14 amino acids. CDR3 sequence reads: CASRGDIARGEQYF. The DNA for the CDR3 is TGTGCCAGTAGGGGGGACATCGCCCGAGGGGAGCAGTACTTC.

The V and J genes are TRBV7-3 and TRBJ1-1, with D possibly TRBD1 on 6 matching bases. CDR3 length: 15 amino acids. V shed 0 bases and J shed 2 bases, with 10 bases lying between them. Germline assignment: CDR1 SGHTA and CDR2 FQGTGA. Here the CDR3 reads CASSLTTGGNTEAFF. As DNA, the CDR3 is TGTGCCAGCAGCTTAACGACAGGCGGTAACACTGAAGCTTTCTTT.

The chain employs TRBV4-3 and TRBJ2-1; TRBD2 might be the D (5 bases). The CDR3 consists of 21 residues. Looked up from germline, CDR1 is LGHNA and CDR2 is YSLEER. V gave up 0 bases and J gave up 6 bases, with 30 bases separating them. CDR3: CASSQDFAASHAPHKFNEQFF. In DNA form, the CDR3 reads TGCGCCAGCAGCCAAGACTTTGCCGCTAGCCATGCCCCCCACAAATTCAATGAGCAGTTCTTC.

The rearrangement links TRBV7-9 to TRBJ1-5; D unresolved. V gave up 5 bases and J gave up 2 bases, with 10 bases separating them. Germline V lookup: CDR1 SEHNR, CDR2 FQNEAQ (reference sequence). This CDR3 region has 14 residues. The DNA of the CDR3 is TGTGCCAGCAGCCCCGGGGTGGGCAATCAGCCCCAGCATTTT. This encodes CASSPGVGNQPQHF.

The chain is built from TRBV7-3 and TRBJ2-3, with 7 positions matching TRBD1. CDR1 SGHTA and CDR2 FQGTGA come from the germline V gene. The CDR3 runs to 14 residues. With V trimmed by 5 bases and J by 0 bases, 2 bases remained unmatched. The CDR3: CASSGTDSTDTQYF. DNA of the CDR3: TGTGCCAGCAGCGGGACAGATAGCACAGATACGCAGTATTTT.

The chain combines TRBV20-1 with TRBJ1-1; 8 bases agree with TRBD1. Germline V gene data show CDR1 as DFQATT and CDR2 as SNEGSKA (reference sequence). J lost 10 bases, V lost 6 bases, and 1 base had no gene match. This CDR3 has 9 residues. The CDR3 sequence is CSARGRAFF. CDR3 nucleotides: TGCAGTGCCAGGGGGCGAGCTTTCTTT.

This chain connects TRBV7-9 to TRBJ2-1, with D possibly TRBD2 on 6 matching bases. Trimming removed 3 bases from V and 6 bases from J, with 15 bases in between. Germline assignment: CDR1 SEHNR and CDR2 FQNEAQ (reference sequence). The CDR3 length is 15 residues. The CDR3 protein is CASSLMGGGGNEQFF. The CDR3 nucleotides are TGTGCCAGCAGCTTGATGGGGGGAGGTGGCAATGAGCAGTTCTTC.

The chain joins TRBV25-1 to TRBJ2-1; D possibly corresponds to TRBD2 (6 bases). The CDR3 spans 16 residues. Germline V gene data show CDR1 as MGHDK and CDR2 as SYGVNS. Trimming removed 1 base at V and 6 bases at J, with 16 bases between. Here the CDR3 reads CASSELGGTGSNEQFF. CDR3 in DNA: TGTGCCAGCAGTGAATTAGGAGGGACTGGGAGCAATGAGCAGTTCTTC.

V usage is TRBV5-1 and J usage is TRBJ2-1; 12 positions agree with TRBD2. Trimming took 6 bases from V and 5 from J; bases not matched to a gene: 3. CDR3 length: 14 residues. CDR1 SGHRS and CDR2 YFSETQ come from the germline V gene. This chain's CDR3 is CASTTSGGHNEQFF. The CDR3 DNA is TGCGCCAGCACGACTAGCGGGGGCCACAATGAGCAGTTCTTC.

The genes are TRBV28 and TRBJ1-1, with D perhaps TRBD1 (5 bases). The germline CDR1 and CDR2 sequences are MDHEN and SYDVKM. The V end was cut by 6 bases, the J end by 4 bases, with 18 bases between. The CDR3 spans 15 residues. The CDR3 sequence is CASSPAGPGGTEAFF. The CDR3 DNA follows: TGTGCCAGCAGCCCCGCGGGGCCGGGTGGCACTGAAGCTTTCTTT.

This clone came up a few times. The junction departs from germline at one end; a sequencing error may be responsible. This chain connects TRBV20-1 to TRBJ2-1; 11 nucleotides agree with TRBD2. The CDR3 extends over 11 amino acids. From germline, CDR1 is DFQATT and CDR2 SNEGSKA (reference sequence). The CDR3, as DNA: TGTTGTGGTCTAGCGGGAGGTGAGCAGTTCTTC. As protein: CCGLAGGEQFF.

This chain uses TRBV5-1 with TRBJ2-5, with D perhaps TRBD1 (6 bases). Trimming pared 4 bases from V and 5 bases from J, leaving 15 bases between. Germline V gives CDR1 SGHRS, CDR2 YFSETQ. This CDR3 has 14 residues. CDR3 in DNA: TGCGCCAGCAGCCCCACAGGGCCGGTGGAGACCCAGTACTTC. The encoded protein is CASSPTGPVETQYF. Full variable domain (missing parts from reference TRBV5-1 and TRBJ2-5): KAGVTQTPRYLIKTRGQQVTLSCSPISGHRSVSWYQQTPGQGLQFLFEYFSETQRNKGNFPGRFSGRQFSNSRSEMNVSTLELGDSALYLCASSPTGPVETQYFGPGTRLLVL.

This sequence joins TRBV25-1 and TRBJ1-3; possibly TRBD1 for D (5 bases). V shed 2 bases and J shed 0 bases, with 8 bases lying between them. From germline, CDR1 is MGHDK and CDR2 SYGVNS. This CDR3 is 15 amino acids long. The CDR3 nucleotides read TGTGCCAGCAGTGAACCCGGGGGCTCTGGAAACACCATATATTTT. Its protein is CASSEPGGSGNTIYF.

The chain combines TRBV5-1 with TRBJ2-5, with D hard to call. This CDR3 has 14 amino acids. CDR1 is SGHRS and CDR2 is YFSETQ in the germline V gene. V lost 1 base, J lost 3 bases, and 10 bases lay in between. In DNA, the CDR3 is TGCGCCAGCAGCTTGAGTCCCGGAGAAGAGACCCAGTACTTC. It specifies CASSLSPGEETQYF.

CDR3 coding DNA: TGTGCCAGCAGCTTAGATGGGACATCCTCTTACGAGCAGTACTTC. It translates to CASSLDGTSSYEQYF. The chain has TRBV7-2 and TRBJ2-7; the D gene is possibly TRBD1 (6 bases). V was clipped by 1 base and J by 4 bases, with 14 bases between them. The germline V gene encodes CDR1 SGHTA and CDR2 FQGNSA. The CDR3 contains 15 residues.

The chain recombines TRBV5-4 with TRBJ2-3; maybe TRBD2 (6 bases). V lost 7 bases to trimming and J lost 4 bases, with 19 bases between them. Germline lookup yields CDR1 SGHNT and CDR2 YYREEE (reference sequence). CDR3 length equals 15 residues. CDR3 nucleotide sequence: TGTGCCAGCCGGAGGGGCGGGATGTACGCAGATACGCAGTATTTT. The encoded protein is CASRRGGMYADTQYF.